These 11 T cell receptor beta chains were sequenced from one sample in a study of T-cell reconstitution after alpha-beta-depleted transplantation in children. Preparation of the TCRbeta library was carried out with unique molecular identifiers. TCRdb re-derived calls from the PCR reads in MiXCR, one entry per CDR3 protein. The sample gives hundreds of thousands of distinct CDR3 sequences, approximately 20% of which show up once; approximately 3% is in the top ten. This specimen was PBMCs from the stem cell graft donor, taken from the stem cell graft. The receptors originated from a human donor who donated a stem cell graft to a child with acute lymphoblastic leukemia.

This clonotype was counted a few times. The DNA of the CDR3 is TGTGCCAGCTACCCTCGACTAGCGGGAACCACAGATACGCAGTATTTT. Its protein is CASYPRLAGTTDTQYF. The V and J genes are TRBV27 and TRBJ2-3; TRBD2 agrees at 11 bases. This CDR3 contains 16 residues. Germline V gene data show CDR1 as MNHEY and CDR2 as SMNVEV (reference sequence). The ends lost 8 bases at V and 2 bases at J; junction bases unmatched: 9.

This clonotype was seen a few times. CDR3 in DNA: TGCAGTGCTAGAGAACGGGGGAGGTGGGTCAATGAGCAGTTCTTC. The encoded protein is CSARERGRWVNEQFF. J is TRBJ2-1 and V is TRBV20-1; a weak D match, TRBD2 (6 bases). Germline loops: CDR1 DFQATT, CDR2 SNEGSKA (reference sequence). CDR3 length equals 15 residues. Trimming left V 0 bases short and J 6 bases short, with 15 bases between.

This rearrangement joins TRBV12-3 or TRBV12-4 to TRBJ2-3; 7 nucleotides match TRBD1. V was clipped by 8 bases and J by 5 bases; unmatched bases: 16. This CDR3 is 16 amino acids long. CDR3 DNA sequence: TGTGCCAGCGGCCTGAACAGGGGCGCGCAGGGAGATACGCAGTATTTT. This sequence encodes CASGLNRGAQGDTQYF.

This clonotype has a handful of counts. This chain connects TRBV5-1 to TRBJ1-2, with TRBD1 matching 9 bases. This CDR3 has 16 residues. Per the germline V gene, CDR1 is SGHRS and CDR2 is YFSETQ. The V and J ends lost 1 base and 6 bases, in that order; junction bases with no gene match: 10. For the CDR3, the DNA is TGCGCCAGCAGCTTGTCCTCCGGGACAGGGATCCATGGCTACACCTTC. Residues: CASSLSSGTGIHGYTF.

The chain has TRBV29-1 and TRBJ2-1; 14 bases agree with TRBD2. The CDR3 extends over 13 amino acids. Germline CDR1 is SQVTM and CDR2 is ANQGSEA. Trimming took 7 bases from V and 10 from J; bases not matched to a gene: 6. The CDR3 sequence: CSAPGLAGVEQFF. The CDR3 region has the DNA TGCAGCGCCCCGGGACTAGCGGGAGTGGAGCAGTTCTTC.

In this sample, this clonotype turned up a few times. The rearrangement links TRBV5-6 to TRBJ2-3; perhaps TRBD2 as D (6 bases). The CDR3 loop spans 13 amino acids. V was trimmed by 9 bases and J by 1 base, leaving 12 bases between them. Germline V gene lookup returns CDR1 SGHDT and CDR2 YYEEEE. The CDR3 spells CATRDFRTDTQYF. The CDR3 nucleotides are TGTGCCACCCGGGACTTCCGCACAGATACGCAGTATTTT.

Only a few counts were recorded for this clonotype. V is TRBV20-1 and J is TRBJ2-3; 7 bases map to TRBD2. V lost 1 base to trimming and J lost 0 bases; unmatched junction nucleotides: 4. The CDR3 has 15 residues. Looked up from germline, CDR1 is DFQATT and CDR2 is SNEGSKA (reference sequence). The CDR3 sequence is CSARVDSGSTDTQYF. The CDR3 nucleotides read TGCAGTGCTAGAGTGGATAGCGGGAGCACAGATACGCAGTATTTT.

The rearrangement uses TRBV6-2 or TRBV6-3 and TRBJ2-1, with 11 bases matching TRBD2. The V and J ends lost 6 bases and 7 bases, in that order; junction bases with no gene match: 11. Germline loops: CDR1 MNHEY, CDR2 SVGEGT. The CDR3 loop spans 16 amino acids. In DNA form, the CDR3 reads TGTGCCAGCAGCCTAGCGGGAGGCCACCTAGGGAATGAGCAGTTCTTC. It translates to CASSLAGGHLGNEQFF.

The sample holds a few counts of this clonotype. The chain recombines TRBV2 with TRBJ1-1; maybe TRBD1 (5 bases). The CDR3 is made up of 11 amino acids. Germline CDR1 is SNHLY and CDR2 is FYNNEI. The V and J ends lost 7 bases and 7 bases respectively, with 10 bases between them. CDR3 sequence: CASNRDGEAFF. In DNA, the CDR3 is TGTGCCAGCAACCGGGACGGTGAAGCTTTCTTT. Together with reference TRBV2 and TRBJ1-1, the CDR3 gives the full variable domain: EPEVTQTPSHQVTQMGQEVILRCVPISNHLYFYWYRQILGQKVEFLVSFYNNEISEKSEIFDDQFSVERPDGSNFTLKIRSTKLEDSAMYFCASNRDGEAFFGQGTRLTVV.

The J gene is TRBJ2-7, the V gene TRBV27, with unresolved D. The germline CDR1 and CDR2 sequences are MNHEY and SMNVEV (reference sequence). CDR3 length: 9 residues. The ends were cut back, 7 bases at V and 3 bases at J, with 1 base in the middle. CDR3 sequence: CASIYEQYF. Here the CDR3 DNA reads TGTGCCAGCATCTACGAGCAGTACTTC.

This chain connects TRBV9 to TRBJ2-5, with unresolved D. V dropped 0 bases and J dropped 5 bases, with 14 bases sitting between them. The CDR3 has 15 residues. Per the germline V gene, CDR1 is SGDLS and CDR2 is YYNGEE. The CDR3 DNA reads TGTGCCAGCAGCGTAGGTGCAGGAGTATGGGAGACCCAGTACTTC. Residues: CASSVGAGVWETQYF.